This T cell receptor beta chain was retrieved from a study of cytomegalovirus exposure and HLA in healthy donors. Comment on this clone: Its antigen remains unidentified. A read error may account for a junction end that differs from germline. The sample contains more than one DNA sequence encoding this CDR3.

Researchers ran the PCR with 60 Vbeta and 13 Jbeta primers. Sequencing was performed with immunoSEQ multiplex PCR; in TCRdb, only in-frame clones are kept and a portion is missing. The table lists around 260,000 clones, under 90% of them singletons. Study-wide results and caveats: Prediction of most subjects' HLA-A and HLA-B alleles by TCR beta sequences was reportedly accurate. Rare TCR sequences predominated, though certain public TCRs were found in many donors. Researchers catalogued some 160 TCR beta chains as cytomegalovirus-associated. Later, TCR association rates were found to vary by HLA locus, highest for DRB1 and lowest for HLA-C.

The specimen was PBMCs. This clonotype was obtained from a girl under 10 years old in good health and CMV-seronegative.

CDR3 coding DNA: TGTGCCAGCAGGCCACAGGCCCAAGAGACTCAGTACTTC. Translation: CASRPQAQETQYF. The V and J genes are TRBV28 and TRBJ2-5; a weak D match, TRBD1 (5 bases). CDR1 and CDR2 from the germline V gene are MDHEN and SYDVKM. This CDR3 contains 13 residues.